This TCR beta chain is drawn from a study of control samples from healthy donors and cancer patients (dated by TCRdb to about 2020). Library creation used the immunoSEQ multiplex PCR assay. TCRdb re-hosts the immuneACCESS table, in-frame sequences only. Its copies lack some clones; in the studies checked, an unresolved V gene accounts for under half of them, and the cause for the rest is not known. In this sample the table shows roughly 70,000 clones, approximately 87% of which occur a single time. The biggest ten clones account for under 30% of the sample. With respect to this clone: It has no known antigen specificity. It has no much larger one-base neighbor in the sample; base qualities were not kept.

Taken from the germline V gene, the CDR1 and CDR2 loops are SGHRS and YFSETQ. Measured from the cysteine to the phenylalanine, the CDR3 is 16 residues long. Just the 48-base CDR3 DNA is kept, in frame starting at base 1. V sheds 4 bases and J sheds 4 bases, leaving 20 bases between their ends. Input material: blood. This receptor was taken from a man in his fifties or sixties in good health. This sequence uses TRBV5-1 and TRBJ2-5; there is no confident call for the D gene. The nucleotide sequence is TGCGCCAGCAGCCGCTACGGACCCATTGAGATAGAGACCCAGTACTTC. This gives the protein CASSRYGPIEIETQYF.